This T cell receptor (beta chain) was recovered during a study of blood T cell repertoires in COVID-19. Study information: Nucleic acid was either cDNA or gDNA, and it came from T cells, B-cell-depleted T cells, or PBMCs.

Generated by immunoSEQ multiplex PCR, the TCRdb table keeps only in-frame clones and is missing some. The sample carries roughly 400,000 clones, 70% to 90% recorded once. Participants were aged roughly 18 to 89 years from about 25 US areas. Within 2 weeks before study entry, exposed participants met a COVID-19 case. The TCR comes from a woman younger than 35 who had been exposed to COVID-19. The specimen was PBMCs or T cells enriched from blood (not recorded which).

CDR3 nucleotides: TGTGCCAGCAGCCCGGACAGGGGGACCTACGAGCAGTACTTC. Its protein is CASSPDRGTYEQYF. The V call is TRBV6-5, the J call TRBJ2-7; 10 bases agree with TRBD1. The V segment lost 6 bases and the J segment 2 bases; nucleotides outside the gene matches: 4. Germline V gene sequence: CDR1 MNHEY, CDR2 SVGAGI. CDR3 size: 14 residues.